This T cell receptor beta chain was found in a study of T cells in Graves' hyperthyroidism and ophthalmopathy. Amplified regions were TCR beta CDR3 sequences from RNA transcripts. The TCR CDR3 was amplified in a first-round RT-PCR using the HTBI primer set. One entry per CDR3 protein results from TCRdb running MiXCR on the multiplex PCR reads. The sample holds 400,000 or so distinct CDR3 sequences, around 15% seen once. V lost 1 base, J lost 0 bases, and 5 bases lay in between. The CDR3 covers 14 residues. Germline CDR1 LGHNA, CDR2 YNFKEQ. The specimen was blood. The V and J genes are TRBV4-2 and TRBJ2-3, with unresolved D. The source is a man aged 50 to 59 with Graves' ophthalmopathy. CDR3 bases: TGTGCCAGCAGCCAAGCCACTAGCACAGATACGCAGTATTTT. The encoded protein is CASSQATSTDTQYF.